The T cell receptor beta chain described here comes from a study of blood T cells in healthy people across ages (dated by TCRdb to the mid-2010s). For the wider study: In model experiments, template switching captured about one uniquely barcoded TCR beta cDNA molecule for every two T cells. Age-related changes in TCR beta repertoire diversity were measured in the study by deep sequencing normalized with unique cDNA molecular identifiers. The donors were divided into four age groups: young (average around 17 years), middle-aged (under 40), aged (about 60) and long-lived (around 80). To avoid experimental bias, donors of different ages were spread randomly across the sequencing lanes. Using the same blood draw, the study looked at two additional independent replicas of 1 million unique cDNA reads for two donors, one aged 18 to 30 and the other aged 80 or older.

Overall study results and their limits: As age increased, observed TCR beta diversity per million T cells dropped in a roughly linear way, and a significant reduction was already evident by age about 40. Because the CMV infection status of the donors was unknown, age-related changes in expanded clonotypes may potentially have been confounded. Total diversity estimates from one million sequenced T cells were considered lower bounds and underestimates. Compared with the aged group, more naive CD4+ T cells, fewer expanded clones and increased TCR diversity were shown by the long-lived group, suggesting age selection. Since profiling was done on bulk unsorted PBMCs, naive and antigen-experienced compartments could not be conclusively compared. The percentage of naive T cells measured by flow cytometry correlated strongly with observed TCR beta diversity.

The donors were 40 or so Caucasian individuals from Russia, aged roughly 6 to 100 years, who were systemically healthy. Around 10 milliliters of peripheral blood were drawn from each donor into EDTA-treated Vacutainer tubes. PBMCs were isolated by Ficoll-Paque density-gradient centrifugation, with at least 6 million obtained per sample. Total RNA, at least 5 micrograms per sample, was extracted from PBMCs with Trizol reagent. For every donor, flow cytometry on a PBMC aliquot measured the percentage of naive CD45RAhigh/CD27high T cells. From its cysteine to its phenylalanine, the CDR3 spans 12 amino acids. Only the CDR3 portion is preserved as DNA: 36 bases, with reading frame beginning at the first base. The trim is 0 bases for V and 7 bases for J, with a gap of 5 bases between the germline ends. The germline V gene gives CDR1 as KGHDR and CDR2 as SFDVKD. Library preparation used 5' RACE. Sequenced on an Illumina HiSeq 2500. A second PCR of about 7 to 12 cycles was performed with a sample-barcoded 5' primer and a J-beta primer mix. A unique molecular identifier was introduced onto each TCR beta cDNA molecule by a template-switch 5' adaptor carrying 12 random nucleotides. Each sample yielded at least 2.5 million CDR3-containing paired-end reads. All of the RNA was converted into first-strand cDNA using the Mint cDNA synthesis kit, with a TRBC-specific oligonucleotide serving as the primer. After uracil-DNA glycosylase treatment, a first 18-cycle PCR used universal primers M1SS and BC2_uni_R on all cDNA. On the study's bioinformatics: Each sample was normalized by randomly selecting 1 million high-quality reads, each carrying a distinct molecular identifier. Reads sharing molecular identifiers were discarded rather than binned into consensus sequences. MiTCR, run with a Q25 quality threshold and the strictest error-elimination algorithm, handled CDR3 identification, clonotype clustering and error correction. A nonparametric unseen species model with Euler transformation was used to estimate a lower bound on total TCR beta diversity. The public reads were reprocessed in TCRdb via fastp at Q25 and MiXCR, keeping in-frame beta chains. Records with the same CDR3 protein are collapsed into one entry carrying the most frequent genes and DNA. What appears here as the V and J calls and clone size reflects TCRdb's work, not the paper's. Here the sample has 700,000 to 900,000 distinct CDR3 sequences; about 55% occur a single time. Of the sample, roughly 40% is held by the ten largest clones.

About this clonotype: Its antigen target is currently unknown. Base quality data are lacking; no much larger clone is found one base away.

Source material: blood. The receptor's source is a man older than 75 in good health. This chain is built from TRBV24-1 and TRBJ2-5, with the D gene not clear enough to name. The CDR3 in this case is CATSDLGSTQYF. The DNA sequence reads TGTGCCACCAGTGATTTGGGCTCGACCCAGTACTTC.